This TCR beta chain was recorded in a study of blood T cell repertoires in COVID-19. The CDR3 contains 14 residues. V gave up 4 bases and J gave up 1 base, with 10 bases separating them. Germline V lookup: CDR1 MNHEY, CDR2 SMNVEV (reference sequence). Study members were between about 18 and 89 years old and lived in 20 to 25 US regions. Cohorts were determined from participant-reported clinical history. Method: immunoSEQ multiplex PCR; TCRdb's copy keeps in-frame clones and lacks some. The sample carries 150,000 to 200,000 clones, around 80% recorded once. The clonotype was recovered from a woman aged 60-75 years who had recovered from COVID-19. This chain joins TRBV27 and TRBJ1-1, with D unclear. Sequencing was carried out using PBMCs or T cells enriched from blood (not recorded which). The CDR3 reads CASSYKTQNTEAFF. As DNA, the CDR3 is TGTGCCAGCAGTTATAAGACACAGAACACTGAAGCTTTCTTT.